These 21 T cell receptor beta chains originate from one sample sequenced in a study of cytomegalovirus exposure and HLA in healthy donors. PCR primers comprised 60 Vbeta and 13 Jbeta primers. Sequenced by immunoSEQ multiplex PCR; TCRdb stores in-frame clones only, minus some. The top ten clones hold 6.6% of a sample with 130,000 or so clones, just under 75% of them seen once. The source material was PBMCs. The origin of the receptors is a man aged 35-49 years in good health and CMV-seropositive.

This chain links TRBV5-4 with TRBJ2-5, with TRBD2 matching 7 bases. Germline trimming cut 3 bases from V and 4 bases from J; bases unmatched to any gene: 12. The CDR3 runs to 16 residues. CDR1 is SGHNT and CDR2 is YYREEE in the germline V gene (reference sequence). For the CDR3, the DNA is TGTGCCAGCAGCTCATCGCCGGGACGCGGGGGAGAGACCCAGTACTTC. Translation: CASSSSPGRGGETQYF. Full variable domain (outside the CDR3, taken from reference TRBV5-4 and TRBJ2-5): ETGVTQSPTHLIKTRGQQVTLRCSSQSGHNTVSWYQQALGQGPQFIFQYYREEENGRGNFPPRFSGLQFPNYSSELNVNALELDDSALYLCASSSSPGRGGETQYFGPGTRLLVL.

This clone turned up a few times. The chain joins TRBV5-6 to TRBJ1-2, with D unresolved. The ends were cut back, 0 bases at V and 7 bases at J, with 4 bases in the middle. This CDR3 has 11 residues. Germline V gene sequence: CDR1 SGHDT, CDR2 YYEEEE. The DNA of the CDR3 is TGTGCCAGCAGCTTGGCCAGTGGCTACACCTTC. Protein: CASSLASGYTF.

The chain links TRBV28 to TRBJ1-2; the D gene is possibly TRBD1 (5 bases). Looked up from germline, CDR1 is MDHEN and CDR2 is SYDVKM. V was pared by 11 bases and J by 6 bases, with 22 bases between. The CDR3 sequence is 14 residues long. CDR3: CAGGKDIQLNGYTF. CDR3 bases: TGTGCCGGTGGGAAGGACATACAGCTAAATGGCTACACCTTC.

The chain is built from TRBV29-1 and TRBJ1-1; D gene unclear. The ends were cut back, 3 bases at V and 6 bases at J, with 17 bases in the middle. The length of the CDR3 is 14 residues. Germline-derived CDR1 and CDR2 are SQVTM and ANQGSEA. CDR3 sequence: CSVESTSRGPEAFF. The CDR3 region has the DNA TGCAGCGTTGAGTCCACATCCAGAGGCCCTGAAGCTTTCTTT.

The V and J genes are TRBV27 and TRBJ1-4, with 9 bases fitting TRBD1. Germline V gene lookup returns CDR1 MNHEY and CDR2 SMNVEV (reference sequence). The CDR3 has 14 amino acids. Trimming cost V 2 bases and J 7 bases; bases outside gene matches: 2. As DNA, the CDR3 is TGTGCCAGCAGTTTACTGACAGGGGGTGAAAAACTGTTTTTT. Residues: CASSLLTGGEKLFF.

CDR3 amino acids: CASSDSTSGGVGDTQYF. As DNA, the CDR3 is TGTGCCAGCAGTGACTCGACTAGCGGGGGGGTTGGAGATACGCAGTATTTT. This sequence joins TRBV25-1 and TRBJ2-3; 14 bases line up with TRBD2. Germline values: CDR1 MGHDK, CDR2 SYGVNS. J gave up 5 bases and V 3 bases, and 7 bases lay outside the gene matches. The CDR3 contains 17 residues.

The chain combines TRBV4-2 with TRBJ2-1; the match to TRBD2 covers 11 bases. In germline, CDR1 is LGHNA, CDR2 YNFKEQ. The length of the CDR3 is 17 residues. Germline trimming cut 0 bases from V and 4 bases from J; bases unmatched to any gene: 5. The chain's CDR3 is CASSQETSGGGYNEQFF. The CDR3 nucleotides are TGTGCCAGCAGCCAAGAAACTAGCGGGGGCGGGTACAATGAGCAGTTCTTC.

The gene calls are TRBV9 and TRBJ1-1; D remains unclear. Trimming shortened V by 3 bases and J by 0 bases, and 6 bases separated the two germline ends. The CDR3 covers 13 residues. Per germline, CDR1 SGDLS and CDR2 YYNGEE. The CDR3 DNA follows: TGTGCCAGCAGCGAGAGGCTGAACACTGAAGCTTTCTTT. Protein sequence: CASSERLNTEAFF.

The chain employs TRBV6-6 and TRBJ2-5; TRBD1 aligns across 7 bases. The J call is uncertain, as TRBJ2-7 better fits the DNA end. The CDR3 is 14 residues long. Germline loops: CDR1 MNHNY, CDR2 SVGAGI (reference sequence). The chain's CDR3 is CASSYLTGTYEQYF. The CDR3 nucleotides are TGTGCCAGCAGTTACCTGACAGGGACCTACGAGCAGTACTTC.

The chain carries TRBV28 and TRBJ1-4; D possibly corresponds to TRBD1 (5 bases). Germline values: CDR1 MDHEN, CDR2 SYDVKM. CDR3 length: 14 amino acids. V was cut by 5 bases and J by 6 bases, with 13 bases left in between. For the CDR3, the DNA is TGTGCCAGCAGTCCGGGGGACTGGGATGAAAAACTGTTTTTT. As protein: CASSPGDWDEKLFF.

J is TRBJ2-1 and V is TRBV29-1; tentatively, D is TRBD2 (5 bases). The V and J ends lost 2 bases and 0 bases respectively, with 14 bases between them. Germline CDR1 and CDR2: SQVTM and ANQGSEA. This CDR3 is 16 amino acids long. As DNA, the CDR3 is TGCAGCGTTGAAAACCCACTAGGAAGCTCCTACAATGAGCAGTTCTTC. Its translation is CSVENPLGSSYNEQFF.

The rearrangement joins TRBV28 to TRBJ2-5; 9 bases align to TRBD2. This CDR3 comprises 13 residues. The trim removed 9 bases at V and 5 bases at J, leaving 7 bases unmatched. The germline gives CDR1 MDHEN, CDR2 SYDVKM. CDR3 in amino acids: CASGTSRGETQYF. CDR3 nucleotide sequence: TGTGCCAGTGGGACTAGCCGGGGGGAGACCCAGTACTTC.

This clone has only a few counts. The V call is TRBV5-4, the J call TRBJ2-3, with D hard to call. Trimming left V 3 bases short and J 2 bases short, with 16 bases between. The V gene's germline CDR1 is SGHNT and CDR2 YYREEE (reference sequence). The CDR3 runs 16 residues. As DNA, the CDR3 is TGTGCCAGCAGCTCGGGTGACCGACGTGTCACAGATACGCAGTATTTT. The encoded protein is CASSSGDRRVTDTQYF.

The chain joins TRBV10-1 to TRBJ1-4, with no clear D. CDR3 size: 15 residues. Trimming cost V 7 bases and J 0 bases, with 12 bases left between them. Germline CDR1 and CDR2: WNHNN and SYGVQD (reference sequence). The CDR3, as DNA: TGCGCCAGCAAGAGGGCACTTACAACTAATGAAAAACTGTTTTTT. It yields the protein CASKRALTTNEKLFF.

V is TRBV5-4 and J is TRBJ1-2; D not resolved. The CDR3 totals 13 residues. V lost 8 bases, J lost 8 bases, and 19 bases lay in between. CDR1 is SGHNT and CDR2 is YYREEE in the germline V gene (reference sequence). In DNA form, the CDR3 reads TGTGCCAGTAGGGAGGGTCCCATTGGGGGCTACACCTTC. Protein: CASREGPIGGYTF.

DNA of the CDR3: TGTGCCAGCAGCTACCGACTTAACTCCTACGAGCAGTACTTC. Translated: CASSYRLNSYEQYF. This chain connects TRBV11-2 to TRBJ2-7; D call uncertain. The CDR3 spans 14 residues. From germline, CDR1 is SGHAT and CDR2 FQNNGV. V lost 4 bases to trimming and J lost 0 bases, with 10 bases between them.

CDR3 protein: CASSSGQGWNTEAFF. The CDR3 bases are TGTGCCAGCAGCTCCGGACAAGGATGGAACACTGAAGCTTTCTTT. The chain carries TRBV5-5 and TRBJ1-1; D possibly corresponds to TRBD1 (5 bases). Germline loops: CDR1 SGHKS, CDR2 YYEKEE (reference sequence). The CDR3 is 15 residues long. V lost 3 bases and J 1 base, leaving 13 bases between the germline ends.

This clone was detected once. The chain couples TRBV5-4 to TRBJ2-4; maybe TRBD2 (6 bases). Germline V gives CDR1 SGHNT, CDR2 YYREEE (reference sequence). Trimming pared 2 bases from V and 3 bases from J, leaving 12 bases between. The CDR3 loop spans 15 amino acids. CDR3 nucleotides: TGTGCCAGCAGCTTTGGCGGGGCGGACAAAAACATTCAGTACTTC. It is translated as CASSFGGADKNIQYF.

The V and J genes are TRBV10-1 and TRBJ2-1; 11 bases align to TRBD2. The CDR3 consists of 16 residues. Unmatched junction bases numbered 5, after V lost 2 bases and J lost 5 bases. The germline V gene has CDR1 WNHNN and CDR2 SYGVQD (reference sequence). CDR3 in DNA: TGCGCCAGCAGTGAGGAAATAGCGGGAGGGAACAATGAGCAGTTCTTC. It translates to CASSEEIAGGNNEQFF.

This sequence joins TRBV28 and TRBJ2-6, with unresolved D. Germline V gives CDR1 MDHEN, CDR2 SYDVKM. The germline V and J ends were trimmed by 6 bases and 0 bases, with 9 bases remaining between them. The CDR3 spans 15 residues. CDR3 coding DNA: TGTGCCAGCAGCCCCACAAGCTCTGGGGCCAACGTCCTGACTTTC. Amino acids: CASSPTSSGANVLTF. The full variable domain, in which reference TRBV28 and TRBJ2-6 provide the parts outside the CDR3, is DVKVTQSSRYLVKRTGEKVFLECVQDMDHENMFWYRQDPGLGLRLIYFSYDVKMKEKGDIPEGYSVSREKKERFSLILESASTNQTSMYLCASSPTSSGANVLTFGAGSRLTVL.

This clone was seen a single time. The gene calls are TRBV6-6 and TRBJ1-5; tentative D call: TRBD1 (5 bases). Per germline, CDR1 MNHNY and CDR2 SVGAGI (reference sequence). V was cut by 6 bases and J by 5 bases, with 20 bases left in between. The CDR3 spans 16 residues. This CDR3 is CASSRPEGGGDQPQHF. CDR3 DNA: TGTGCCAGCAGCCGTCCCGAGGGTGGGGGGGATCAGCCCCAGCATTTT.